Given below is one T cell receptor beta chain in context. Antigen specificity is unknown. This record comes from a study of cytomegalovirus exposure and HLA in healthy donors. The study's findings and limits: Among the CMV-associated chains, three were confirmed in vitro as specific for CMV antigens.

Libraries were prepared by immunoSEQ multiplex PCR; TCRdb keeps only in-frame clonotypes and omits some of them. The data hold some 83,000 clones, with 94% observed a single time. There are 20 residues in the CDR3. The V and J ends lost 7 bases and 1 base, in that order; junction bases with no gene match: 19. Germline V gene data show CDR1 as MNHEY and CDR2 as SMNVEV (reference sequence). The rearrangement uses TRBV27 and TRBJ2-2; 9 bases are shared with TRBD2. Sequencing was done on a sample of PBMCs. The clonotype comes from a young woman in good health and CMV-seronegative. CDR3 nucleotide sequence: TGTGCCAGCAAGAGTACCGGGACTAGCTTTGATTGGATGAACACCGGGGAGCTGTTTTTT. This encodes CASKSTGTSFDWMNTGELFF.